This T cell receptor beta chain was found in a study of a mutant IDH1 vaccine in newly diagnosed glioma. Looking at the study overall: Treated patients comprised 62.5% males and approximately 38% females, mean age approximately 42 years.

Data came from immunoSEQ multiplex PCR; TCRdb stores just in-frame clones and leaves some out. The sample has roughly 41,000 clones; roughly 92% are singletons. Whole-study findings and limits: Patients mounted vaccine-induced immune responses in approximately 93% of cases.

The CDR3 sequence is 13 residues long. CDR1 and CDR2 from the germline V gene are LGHNA and YSLEER. Trimming left V 1 base short and J 4 bases short, with 5 bases between. Time point described: baseline, week 1 (first vaccination visit). Treatment indicated: pre-vaccination baseline after standard-of-care therapy. A word on this clone: As yet, its antigen is unknown.

This receptor was identified in a man between 18 and 35 years old with glioma. The chain joins TRBV4-3 to TRBJ1-5; no definite D call. Specimen: PBMCs, collected from a glioma patient treated with radiotherapy, temozolomide or both. The CDR3: CASSQARNQPQHF. CDR3 nucleotide sequence: TGCGCCAGCAGCCAAGCCAGGAATCAGCCCCAGCATTTT.